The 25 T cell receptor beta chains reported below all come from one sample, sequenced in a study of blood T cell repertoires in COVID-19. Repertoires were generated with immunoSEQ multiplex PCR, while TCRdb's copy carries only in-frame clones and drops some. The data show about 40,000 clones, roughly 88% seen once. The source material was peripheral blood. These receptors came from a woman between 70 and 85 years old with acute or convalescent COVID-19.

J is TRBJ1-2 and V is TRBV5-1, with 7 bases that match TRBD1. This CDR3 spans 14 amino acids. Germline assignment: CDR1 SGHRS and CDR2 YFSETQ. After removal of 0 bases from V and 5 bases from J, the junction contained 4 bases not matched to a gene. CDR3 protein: CASSLAGGIYGYTF. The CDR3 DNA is TGCGCCAGCAGCTTGGCAGGGGGGATATATGGCTACACCTTC.

Here the CDR3 DNA reads TGTGCCAGTGGGGGGTCAATGAACACTGAAGCTTTCTTT. Its protein is CASGGSMNTEAFF. This chain uses TRBV19 with TRBJ1-1; tentatively, D is TRBD1 (5 bases). The CDR3 is 13 amino acids. Germline-derived CDR1 and CDR2 are LNHDA and SQIVND (reference sequence). V was clipped by 8 bases and J by 0 bases, with 10 bases between them.

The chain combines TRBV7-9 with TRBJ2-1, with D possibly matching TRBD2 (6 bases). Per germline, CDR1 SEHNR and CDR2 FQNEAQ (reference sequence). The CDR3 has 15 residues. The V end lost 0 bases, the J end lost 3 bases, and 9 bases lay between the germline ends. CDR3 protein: CASSLASGNYNEQFF. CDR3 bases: TGTGCCAGCAGCTTAGCTAGCGGAAACTACAATGAGCAGTTCTTC.

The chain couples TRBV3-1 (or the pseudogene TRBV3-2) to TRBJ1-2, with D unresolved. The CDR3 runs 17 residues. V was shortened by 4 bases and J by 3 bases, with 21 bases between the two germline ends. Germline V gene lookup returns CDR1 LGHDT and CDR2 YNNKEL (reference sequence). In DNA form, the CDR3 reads TGTGCCAGCAGCCCATACCAAGTGGCGGATTTCGACTATGGCTACACCTTC. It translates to CASSPYQVADFDYGYTF.

In nucleotides, the CDR3 is TGTGCCAGCAGTCCCGGGACAGGGGCCGCCGGTACGCAGTATTTT. Its translation is CASSPGTGAAGTQYF. The chain is built from TRBV6-6 and TRBJ2-3, with 10 bases fitting TRBD1. Losses at the gene ends were 5 bases for V and 8 bases for J; bases not matched to a gene: 10. The CDR3 runs 15 residues. CDR1 is MNHNY and CDR2 is SVGAGI in the germline V gene (reference sequence).

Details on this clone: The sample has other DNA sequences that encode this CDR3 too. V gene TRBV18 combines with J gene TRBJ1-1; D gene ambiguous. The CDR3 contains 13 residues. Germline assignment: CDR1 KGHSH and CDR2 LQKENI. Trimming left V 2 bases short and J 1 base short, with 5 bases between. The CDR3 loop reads CASSPAGNTEAFF. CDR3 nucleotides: TGTGCCAGCTCACCAGCAGGGAACACTGAAGCTTTCTTT.

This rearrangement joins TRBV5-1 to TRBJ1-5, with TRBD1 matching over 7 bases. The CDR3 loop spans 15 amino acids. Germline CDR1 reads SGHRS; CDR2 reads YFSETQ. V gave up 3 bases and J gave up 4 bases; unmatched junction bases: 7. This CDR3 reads CASSSGGLGNQPQHF. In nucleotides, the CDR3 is TGCGCCAGCAGCTCAGGGGGGTTAGGGAATCAGCCCCAGCATTTT.

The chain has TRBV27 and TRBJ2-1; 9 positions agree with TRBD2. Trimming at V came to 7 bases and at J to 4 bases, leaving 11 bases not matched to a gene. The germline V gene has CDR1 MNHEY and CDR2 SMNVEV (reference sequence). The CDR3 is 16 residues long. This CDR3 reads CASIAGGPSWYNEQFF. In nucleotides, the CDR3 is TGTGCCAGCATTGCGGGGGGGCCATCGTGGTACAATGAGCAGTTCTTC.

This CDR3 reads CASSLGEREAFF. In DNA, the CDR3 is TGTGCCAGCAGCTTAGGGGAGAGGGAAGCTTTCTTT. This sequence joins TRBV7-2 and TRBJ1-1; D remains unclear. The germline gives CDR1 SGHTA, CDR2 FQGNSA. CDR3 length: 12 residues. Between the trimmed V and J ends, which lost 1 base and 8 bases, there was a span of 8 bases.

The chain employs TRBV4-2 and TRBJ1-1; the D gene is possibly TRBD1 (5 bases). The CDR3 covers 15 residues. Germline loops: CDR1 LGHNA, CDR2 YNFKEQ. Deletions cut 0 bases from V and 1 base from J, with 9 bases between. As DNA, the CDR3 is TGTGCCAGCAGCCAAGACCAGGGAGGGAACACTGAAGCTTTCTTT. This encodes CASSQDQGGNTEAFF.

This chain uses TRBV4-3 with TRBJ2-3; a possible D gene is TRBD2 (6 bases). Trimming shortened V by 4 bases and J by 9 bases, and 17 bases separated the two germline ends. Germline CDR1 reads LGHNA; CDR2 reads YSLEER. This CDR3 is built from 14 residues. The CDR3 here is CASSPTGTVVTQYF. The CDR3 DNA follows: TGCGCCAGCAGCCCCACTGGGACTGTCGTAACGCAGTATTTT.

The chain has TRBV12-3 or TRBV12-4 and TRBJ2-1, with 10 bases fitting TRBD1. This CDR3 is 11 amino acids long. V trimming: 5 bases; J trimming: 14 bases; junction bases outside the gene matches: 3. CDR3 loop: CASSGTGVKFF. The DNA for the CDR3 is TGTGCCAGCAGTGGGACAGGGGTCAAGTTCTTC.

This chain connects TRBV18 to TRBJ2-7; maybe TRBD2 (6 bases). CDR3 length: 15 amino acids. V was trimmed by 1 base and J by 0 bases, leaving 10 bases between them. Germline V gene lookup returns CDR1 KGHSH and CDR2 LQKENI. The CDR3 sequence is CASSPRGDLSYEQYV. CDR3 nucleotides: TGTGCCAGCTCACCACGCGGGGACCTCTCCTACGAGCAGTACGTC.

CDR3 residues: CASSIRHTDTQYF. The CDR3 nucleotides read TGTGCCAGTAGTATTCGACACACAGATACGCAGTATTTT. This chain uses TRBV19 with TRBJ2-3; D call uncertain. CDR1 and CDR2 (germline): LNHDA, SQIVND (reference sequence). V dropped 3 bases and J dropped 2 bases, with 6 bases sitting between them. The CDR3 totals 13 residues.

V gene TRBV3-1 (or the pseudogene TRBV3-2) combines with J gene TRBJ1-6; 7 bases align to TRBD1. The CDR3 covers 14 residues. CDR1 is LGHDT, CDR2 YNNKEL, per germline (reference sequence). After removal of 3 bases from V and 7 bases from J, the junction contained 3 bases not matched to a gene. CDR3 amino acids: CASSQTGWNSPLHF. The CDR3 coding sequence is TGTGCCAGCAGCCAGACAGGGTGGAATTCACCCCTCCACTTT.

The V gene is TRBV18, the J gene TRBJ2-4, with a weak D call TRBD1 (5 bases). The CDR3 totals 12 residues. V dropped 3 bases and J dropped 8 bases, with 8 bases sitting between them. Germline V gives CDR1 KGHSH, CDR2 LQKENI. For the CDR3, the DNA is TGTGCCAGCTCACCCACAGGAGACATTCAGTACTTC. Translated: CASSPTGDIQYF.

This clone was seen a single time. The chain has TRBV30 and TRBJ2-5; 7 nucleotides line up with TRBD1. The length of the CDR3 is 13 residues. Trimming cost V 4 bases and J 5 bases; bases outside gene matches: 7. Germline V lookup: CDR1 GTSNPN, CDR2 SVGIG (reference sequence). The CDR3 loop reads CAWTKQGTETQYF. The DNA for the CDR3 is TGTGCCTGGACCAAACAGGGGACGGAGACCCAGTACTTC.

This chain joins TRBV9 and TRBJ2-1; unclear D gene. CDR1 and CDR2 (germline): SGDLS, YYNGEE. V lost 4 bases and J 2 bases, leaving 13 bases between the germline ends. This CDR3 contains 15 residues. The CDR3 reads CASSPSGSAYNEQFF. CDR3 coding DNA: TGTGCCAGCAGCCCATCCGGAAGCGCCTACAATGAGCAGTTCTTC. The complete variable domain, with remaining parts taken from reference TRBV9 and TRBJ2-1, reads DSGVTQTPKHLITATGQRVTLRCSPRSGDLSVYWYQQSLDQGLQFLIQYYNGEERAKGNILERFSAQQFPDLHSELNLSSLELGDSALYFCASSPSGSAYNEQFFGPGTRLTVL.

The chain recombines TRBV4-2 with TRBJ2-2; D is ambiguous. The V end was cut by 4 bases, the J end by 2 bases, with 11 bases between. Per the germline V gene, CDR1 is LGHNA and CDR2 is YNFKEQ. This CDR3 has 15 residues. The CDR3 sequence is CASSRETYNTGELFF. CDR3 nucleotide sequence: TGTGCCAGCAGCCGAGAGACTTATAACACCGGGGAGCTGTTTTTT.

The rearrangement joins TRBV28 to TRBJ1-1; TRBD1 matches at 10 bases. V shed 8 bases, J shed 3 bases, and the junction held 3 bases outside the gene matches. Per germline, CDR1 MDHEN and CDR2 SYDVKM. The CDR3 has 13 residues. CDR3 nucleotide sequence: TGTGCCAGCTTTGGACAGGGGGACACTGAAGCTTTCTTT. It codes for CASFGQGDTEAFF.

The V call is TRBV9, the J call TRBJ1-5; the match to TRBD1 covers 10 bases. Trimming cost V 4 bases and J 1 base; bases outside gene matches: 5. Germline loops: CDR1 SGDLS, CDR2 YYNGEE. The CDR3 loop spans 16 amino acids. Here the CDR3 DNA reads TGTGCCAGCAGCCTTGGGACAGGGGAGAGCAATCAGCCCCAGCATTTT. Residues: CASSLGTGESNQPQHF.

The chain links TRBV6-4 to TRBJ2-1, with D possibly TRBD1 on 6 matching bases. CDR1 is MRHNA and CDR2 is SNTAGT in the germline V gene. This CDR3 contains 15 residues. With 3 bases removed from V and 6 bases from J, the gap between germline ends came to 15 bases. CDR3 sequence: CASSETAGVGNEQFF. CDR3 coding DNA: TGTGCCAGCAGTGAAACGGCAGGGGTCGGCAATGAGCAGTTCTTC.

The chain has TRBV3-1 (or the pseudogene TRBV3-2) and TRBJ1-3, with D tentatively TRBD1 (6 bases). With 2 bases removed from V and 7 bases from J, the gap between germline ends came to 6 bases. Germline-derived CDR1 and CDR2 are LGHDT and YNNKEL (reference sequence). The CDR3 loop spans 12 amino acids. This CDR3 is CASSQTGNTIYF. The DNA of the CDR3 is TGTGCCAGCAGCCAAACAGGGAACACCATATATTTT.

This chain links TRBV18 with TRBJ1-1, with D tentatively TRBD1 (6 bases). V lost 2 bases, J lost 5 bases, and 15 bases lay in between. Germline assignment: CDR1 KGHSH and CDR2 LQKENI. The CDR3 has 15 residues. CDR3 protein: CASSPVSGQETEAFF. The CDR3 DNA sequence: TGTGCCAGCTCACCAGTATCGGGACAAGAAACTGAAGCTTTCTTT.

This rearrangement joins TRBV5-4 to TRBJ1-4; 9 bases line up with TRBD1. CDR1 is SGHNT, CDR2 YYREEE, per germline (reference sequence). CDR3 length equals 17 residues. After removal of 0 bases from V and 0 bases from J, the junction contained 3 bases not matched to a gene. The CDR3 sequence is CASSLGGQGTTNEKLFF. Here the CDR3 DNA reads TGTGCCAGCAGCTTGGGGGGACAGGGTACAACTAATGAAAAACTGTTTTTT.